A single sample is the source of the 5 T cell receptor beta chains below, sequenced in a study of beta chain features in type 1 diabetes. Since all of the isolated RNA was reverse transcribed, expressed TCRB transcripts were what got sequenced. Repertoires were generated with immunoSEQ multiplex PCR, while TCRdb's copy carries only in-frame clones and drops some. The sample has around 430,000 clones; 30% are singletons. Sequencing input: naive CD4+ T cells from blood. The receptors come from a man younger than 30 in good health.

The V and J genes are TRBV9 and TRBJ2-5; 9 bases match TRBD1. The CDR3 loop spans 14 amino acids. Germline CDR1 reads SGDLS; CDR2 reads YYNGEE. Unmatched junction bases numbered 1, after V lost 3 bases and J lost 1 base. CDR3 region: CASSGDRVQETQYF. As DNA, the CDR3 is TGTGCCAGCAGCGGGGACAGGGTCCAAGAGACCCAGTACTTC.

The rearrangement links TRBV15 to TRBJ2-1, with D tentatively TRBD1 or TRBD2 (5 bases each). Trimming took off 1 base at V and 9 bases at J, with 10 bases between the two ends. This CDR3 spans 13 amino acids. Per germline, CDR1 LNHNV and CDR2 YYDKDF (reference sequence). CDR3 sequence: CATSRGDGGEQFF. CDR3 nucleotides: TGTGCCACCAGCAGAGGGGACGGCGGTGAGCAGTTCTTC.

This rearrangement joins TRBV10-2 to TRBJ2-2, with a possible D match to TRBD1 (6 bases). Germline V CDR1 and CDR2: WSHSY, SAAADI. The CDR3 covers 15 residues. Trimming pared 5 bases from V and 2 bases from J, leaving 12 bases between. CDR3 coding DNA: TGCGCCAGCAGTAACCGGGACACTAACACCGGGGAGCTGTTTTTT. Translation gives CASSNRDTNTGELFF.

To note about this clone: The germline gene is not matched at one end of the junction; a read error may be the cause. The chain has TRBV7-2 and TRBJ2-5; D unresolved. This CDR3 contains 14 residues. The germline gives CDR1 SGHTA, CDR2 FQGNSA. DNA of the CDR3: TGTGCCAGCATCTTAAGGACCGTCAGCGAGGCCCAGTACTTC. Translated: CASILRTVSEAQYF.

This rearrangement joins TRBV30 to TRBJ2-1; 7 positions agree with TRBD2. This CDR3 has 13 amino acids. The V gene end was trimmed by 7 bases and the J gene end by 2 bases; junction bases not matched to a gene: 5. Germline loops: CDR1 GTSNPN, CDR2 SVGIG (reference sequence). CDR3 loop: CASASGAYNEQFF. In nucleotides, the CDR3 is TGTGCCTCAGCTAGCGGAGCCTACAATGAGCAGTTCTTC.